Listed below are T cell receptor beta chains from one sample, sequenced in a study of shared clonotypes between healthy human individuals. The assay was immunoSEQ multiplex PCR, and TCRdb's table has in-frame clones only and misses some. The table lists a few million clones, 93% of them singletons. The source material was naive CD8+ T cells from PBMCs. These receptors were obtained from a man between 18 and 35 years old in good health. Some clones in this sample may be carry-over from other donors' samples. Each CDR3 is given with its conserved first and last residue. D genes are given only for firm matches. A row's size may be missing; if present it is once, few, many or a size class.

clone_size	d_call	v_call	j_call	cdr3_nt	cdr3_aa
NA	NA	TRBV19	TRBJ1-2	TGTGCCAGTAGCGGACTGGGGGAGATTCTCTATGGCTACACCTTC	CASSGLGEILYGYTF
NA	TRBD2	TRBV6-1	TRBJ2-3	TGTGCCAGCGGACTAGCGGGAGAAAGTGGTACGCAGTATTTT	CASGLAGESGTQYF
NA	NA	TRBV29-1	TRBJ2-7	TGCAGCGTTGTCGTCGAGGACGGCACCTACGAGCAGTACTTC	CSVVVEDGTYEQYF
once	NA	TRBV4-3	TRBJ1-1	TGCGCCAGCAGCCAAGATTATGAGGGAGGGAACACTGAAGCTTTCTTT	CASSQDYEGGNTEAFF
NA	TRBD1	TRBV7-2	TRBJ2-1	TGTGCCAGCAGCCTAAACAGGGGGTATGAGCAGTTCTTC	CASSLNRGYEQFF
NA	NA	TRBV27	TRBJ2-2	TGTGCCAGCAGTTTTAAGACCGGGGAGCTGTTTTTT	CASSFKTGELFF
NA	TRBD2	TRBV11-2	TRBJ2-1	TGTGCCAGCAGGCCTATAGCGGGAGGGATCTTAAATGAGCAGTTCTTC	CASRPIAGGILNEQFF
NA	NA	TRBV11-2	TRBJ2-1	TGTGCCAGCAGCCGGCCTCGTGGGAGAGGTTCGGTTAATGAGCAGTTCTTC	CASSRPRGRGSVNEQFF
NA	NA	TRBV15	TRBJ2-7	TGTGCCACCAGCAGAGATCGGCAAGACTACGAGCAGTACTTC	CATSRDRQDYEQYF
few	TRBD1	TRBV29-1	TRBJ1-1	TGCAGCGTCGCCAGGGGGCTCACTGAAGCTTTCTTT	CSVARGLTEAFF
NA	NA	TRBV11-2	TRBJ2-7	TGTGCCAGCAGCTTAGATCCTGACGAGCAGTACTTC	CASSLDPDEQYF
NA	NA	TRBV30	TRBJ1-4	TGTGCCTGGAGTGGGGAAAAACTGTTTTTT	CAWSGEKLFF
NA	NA	TRBV13	TRBJ1-4	TGTGCCAGCAGCCCAGCAGACAGAGAAAAACTGTTTTTT	CASSPADREKLFF
NA	NA	TRBV5-6	TRBJ1-4	TGTGCCAGCAGCTTGAAGGGCCGGGAAGTAAAACTGTTTTTT	CASSLKGREVKLFF
few	NA	TRBV9	TRBJ1-2	TGTGCCAGCAGCGTAGGGCGGCAGGGCGGAGGCTACACCTTC	CASSVGRQGGGYTF
NA	NA	TRBV11-2	TRBJ2-7	TGTGCCAGCAGCTTAGGTCCGGCCCCCTCGTGGTACGAGCAGTACTTC	CASSLGPAPSWYEQYF
NA	TRBD2	TRBV9	TRBJ2-3	TGTGCCAGCAGCCCCCTGACGGGAGGAGGCACAGATACGCAGTATTTT	CASSPLTGGGTDTQYF
NA	NA	TRBV29-1	TRBJ2-7	TGCAGCGTTGGACAATCCTCCTCCTGCGAGCAGTACTTC	CSVGQSSSCEQYF
NA	TRBD2	TRBV29-1	TRBJ2-7	TGCAGCGTTGAAGATCCCTCGGTCTCGGGGGGTCCCTACGAGCAGTACTTC	CSVEDPSVSGGPYEQYF
NA	TRBD2	TRBV13	TRBJ2-2	TGTGCCAGCAGCCTTCTAGCGGGAGGGACCGGGGAGCTGTTTTTT	CASSLLAGGTGELFF
NA	NA	TRBV13	TRBJ2-1	TGTGCCAGCAGCTTAGGGGACGTTTCTTCCTACAATGAGCAGTTCTTC	CASSLGDVSSYNEQFF
NA	TRBD2	TRBV27	TRBJ2-7	TGTGCCAGCAGTACGAACTTACTAGCGGGTAACTACGAGCAGTACTTC	CASSTNLLAGNYEQYF
NA	NA	TRBV6-4	TRBJ2-2	TGTGCCAGCAGCGCGGTGGTCTTCACCGGGGAGCTGTTTTTT	CASSAVVFTGELFF
NA	NA	TRBV4-3	TRBJ2-3	TGCGCCAGCAGCCAGGCTTCAGATACGCAGTATTTT	CASSQASDTQYF
NA	NA	TRBV5-4	TRBJ2-5	TGTGCCAGCAGCTTCTGGCCCGGGGAGACCCAGTACTTC	CASSFWPGETQYF
NA	TRBD2	TRBV5-4	TRBJ2-3	TGTGCCAGCAGCTCGCCGACTAGCGGGAGCACAGATACGCAGTATTTT	CASSSPTSGSTDTQYF
NA	NA	TRBV9	TRBJ2-3	TGTGCCAGCAGCGGCCCCGGTAGGGATACGCAGTATTTT	CASSGPGRDTQYF
NA	NA	TRBV7-9	TRBJ2-4	TGTGCCAGCAGCTCCCCAGAGCAGGCCAAAAACATTCAGTACTTC	CASSSPEQAKNIQYF
once	TRBD1	TRBV7-9	TRBJ1-1	TGTGCCAGCAGCCCAGCCGGGACAGGTTGGAACACTGAAGCTTTCTTT	CASSPAGTGWNTEAFF
NA	NA	TRBV7-8	TRBJ1-1	TGTGCCAGCAAAGGATGGGCGGAAACTGAAGCTTTCTTT	CASKGWAETEAFF
NA	NA	TRBV15	TRBJ2-7	TGTGCCACCAGCCGAAGCGCGGGCTACGAGCAGTACTTC	CATSRSAGYEQYF
NA	NA	TRBV7-9	TRBJ2-7	TGTGCCAGCAGCGGGGACACCGAGTTCCCTCACGAGCAGTACTTC	CASSGDTEFPHEQYF
NA	NA	TRBV7-9	TRBJ2-5	TGTGCCAGCAGCTCTGGGGCAGCGGCACAAGAGACCCAGTACTTC	CASSSGAAAQETQYF
NA	TRBD1	TRBV19	TRBJ2-6	TGTGCCAGTAGTCCGTACTTGTGGACAGGGGGCTCTGGGGCCAACGTCCTGACTTTC	CASSPYLWTGGSGANVLTF
NA	NA	TRBV19	TRBJ2-7	TGTGCCACCCACCCCCCGGACTCCTACGAGCAGTACTTC	CATHPPDSYEQYF
NA	NA	TRBV30	TRBJ2-3	TGTGCCTGGAGTTCAGAGTCGGGAGTACCAGATACGCAGTATTTT	CAWSSESGVPDTQYF
NA	TRBD2	TRBV30	TRBJ2-7	TGTGCCTGGGGCGGGGGATCCTCCTACGAGCAGTACTTC	CAWGGGSSYEQYF
NA	TRBD1	TRBV18	TRBJ1-5	TGTGCCAGCTCACCAGACAGGGCTAATCAGCCCCAGCATTTT	CASSPDRANQPQHF
NA	NA	TRBV7-8	TRBJ1-1	TGTGCCAGCAGCCCCAGTGGGGAGAACACTGAAGCTTTCTTT	CASSPSGENTEAFF
few	NA	TRBV5-6	TRBJ2-7	TGTGCCAGCAGCTTGGATGAGGCTGGGGAGCAGTACTTC	CASSLDEAGEQYF
NA	NA	TRBV5-1	TRBJ1-1	TGCGCCAGCAGCGAGGACGTTGAAGCTTTCTTT	CASSEDVEAFF
NA	NA	TRBV6-1	TRBJ2-1	TGTGCCAGCAGTGAAAAGGGCAGGCCTAGCTACAATGAGCAGTTCTTC	CASSEKGRPSYNEQFF
NA	NA	TRBV27	TRBJ1-1	TGTGCCAGCAAAACGCGGGGGGGACCGAACACTGAAGCTTTCTTT	CASKTRGGPNTEAFF
NA	NA	TRBV21-1	TRBJ1-1	TGTGCCAGCAGCTCCCGGGACAGGACTCGGGCCCGAAGCACTGAAGCTTTCTTT	CASSSRDRTRARSTEAFF
once	NA	TRBV27	TRBJ2-7	TGTGCCAGCAGTCCGGGACCCAGAACTCTAGCGTTCTACGAGCAGTACTTC	CASSPGPRTLAFYEQYF
NA	NA	TRBV4-1	TRBJ1-2	TGCGCCAGCAGCGAAAGGGAACGGGAGGTAGGCTATGGCTACACCTTC	CASSEREREVGYGYTF
NA	NA	TRBV5-1	TRBJ1-2	TGCGCCAGCTCCACTGAAAAGGGTGATGACTATGGCTACACCTTC	CASSTEKGDDYGYTF
NA	NA	TRBV14	TRBJ2-1	TGTGCCAGCAGCCCCTGGGGGCTAGCGGAGTGGGATGAGCAGTTCTTC	CASSPWGLAEWDEQFF
NA	NA	TRBV7-2	TRBJ1-1	TGTGCCAGCAGCCCGACCAGGGGACGGAACACTGAAGCTTTCTTT	CASSPTRGRNTEAFF
NA	NA	TRBV18	TRBJ1-2	TGTGCCAGCTCACCACGGGACAATCTTTATGGCTACACCTTC	CASSPRDNLYGYTF
NA	TRBD1	TRBV9	TRBJ1-2	TGTGCCAGCAGCGAACGAATCGTCGGGACAGTCAACTATGGCTACACCTTC	CASSERIVGTVNYGYTF
NA	NA	TRBV28	TRBJ2-1	TGTGCCAGCAGTTTATGGGGGAGTTACAATGAGCAGTTCTTC	CASSLWGSYNEQFF
NA	TRBD2	TRBV5-6	TRBJ2-1	TGTGCCAGCAGCTGGGCTACTAGCGGGACTTACAATGAGCAGTTCTTC	CASSWATSGTYNEQFF
NA	TRBD1	TRBV7-7	TRBJ1-2	TGTGCCAGCAGCCCCGGGACAGGGGGCCGGGGTGGCTACACCTTC	CASSPGTGGRGGYTF
NA	NA	TRBV7-9	TRBJ2-5	TGTGCCAGCAGCTTCCTTCAGGAGGCCGGAGAGACCCAGTACTTC	CASSFLQEAGETQYF